Here is one T cell receptor beta chain with its context. Trimming cost V 2 bases and J 6 bases; bases outside gene matches: 2. The CDR3 extends over 13 amino acids. Germline CDR1 reads SGHDT; CDR2 reads YYEEEE. In the authors' workflow: Estimates of nucleated cell counts were drawn from the amplification of reference gene primers. Repertoires were generated with immunoSEQ multiplex PCR, while TCRdb's copy carries only in-frame clones and drops some. V and J calls and clone size are as listed in that table; D and trimming were resolved from the DNA. The sample records about 160,000 clones, around three quarters being singletons. These data are taken from a study of blood T cell repertoires in COVID-19. Study background: COVID-19 samples, acute and convalescent, were from the United States, Italy and Spain.

This chain connects TRBV5-6 to TRBJ2-7, with 10 bases that match TRBD1. The TCR originated in a man in his sixties with acute or convalescent COVID-19. The specimen sequenced was peripheral blood. The CDR3 loop is CASSFGQGGEQYF. The CDR3 DNA reads TGTGCCAGCAGCTTCGGACAGGGGGGCGAGCAGTACTTC.